Below, 18 T cell receptor beta chains from the same sample are listed, as sequenced in a study of blood T cell repertoires in COVID-19. Some clones are missing from TCRdb's copy, which holds only in-frame ones; the method was immunoSEQ multiplex PCR. The sample lists under 75,000 clones; 88% were seen once. Sample: peripheral blood. Source of these receptors: an elderly woman with active COVID-19.

The chain links TRBV6-1 to TRBJ1-5; 7 bases map to TRBD1. CDR1 and CDR2 (germline): MNHNS, SASEGT. There are 15 residues in the CDR3. V was clipped by 3 bases and J by 3 bases; unmatched bases: 5. This chain's CDR3 is CASSDTGQNNQPQHF. The CDR3 coding sequence is TGTGCCAGCAGTGATACGGGACAGAACAATCAGCCCCAGCATTTT.

In its sample, this clone was seen a few times. This CDR3 reads CASSLLQGSNSPLHF. CDR3 in DNA: TGCGCCAGCAGCTTGCTACAGGGTTCGAATTCACCCCTCCACTTT. The V gene is TRBV5-1, the J gene TRBJ1-6, with D possibly matching TRBD1 (6 bases). The germline gives CDR1 SGHRS, CDR2 YFSETQ. This CDR3 has 15 residues. V was cut by 1 base and J by 7 bases, with 12 bases left in between.

This chain uses TRBV24-1 with TRBJ1-2, with 7 bases fitting TRBD1. Germline-derived CDR1 and CDR2 are KGHDR and SFDVKD. The V gene end was trimmed by 2 bases and the J gene end by 8 bases; junction bases not matched to a gene: 7. The CDR3 consists of 14 residues. CDR3 bases: TGTGCCACCAGTGATTCCCTAACAGGGGTAGGCTACACCTTC. Residues: CATSDSLTGVGYTF.

The rearrangement joins TRBV19 to TRBJ2-1, with D possibly matching TRBD2 (6 bases). Germline CDR1 is LNHDA and CDR2 is SQIVND (reference sequence). The CDR3 loop spans 19 amino acids. Trimming stripped 6 bases from V and 7 bases from J, with 31 bases between. CDR3 in DNA: TGTGCCAGTAGCAAAATGGCACGGGGGAAGGCGGGGCTGGGTAATGAGCAGTTCTTC. This encodes CASSKMARGKAGLGNEQFF.

The count of this clone is one. The chain combines TRBV30 with TRBJ2-7; D is ambiguous. Germline-derived CDR1 and CDR2 are GTSNPN and SVGIG (reference sequence). The CDR3 contains 11 residues. The V and J ends lost 0 bases and 4 bases respectively, with 4 bases between them. CDR3 bases: TGTGCCTGGAGTGTACTATACGAGCAGTACTTC. It is translated as CAWSVLYEQYF.

The V and J genes are TRBV5-1 and TRBJ1-1, with 7 bases identical to TRBD1. The trim removed 5 bases at V and 2 bases at J, leaving 6 bases unmatched. CDR3 length equals 14 residues. Germline V gene lookup returns CDR1 SGHRS and CDR2 YFSETQ. The CDR3 spells CASREGAFNTEAFF. Here the CDR3 DNA reads TGCGCCAGCAGGGAGGGGGCCTTCAACACTGAAGCTTTCTTT.

The sample holds a few counts of this clone. J is TRBJ1-5 and V is TRBV19, with D unclear. The CDR3 runs to 13 residues. The V gene lost 6 bases and the J gene lost 4 bases, with 10 bases spanning the gap. Germline CDR1 LNHDA, CDR2 SQIVND (reference sequence). Written as DNA, the CDR3 is TGTGCCAGTAGCGATAACCTAAATCAGCCCCAGCATTTT. Protein product: CASSDNLNQPQHF.

This chain links TRBV10-1 with TRBJ2-1; 10 bases map to TRBD2. The trim removed 3 bases at V and 0 bases at J, leaving 5 bases unmatched. In germline, CDR1 is WNHNN, CDR2 SYGVQD (reference sequence). CDR3 length: 17 amino acids. The chain's CDR3 is CASSDLASGSSYNEQFF. In DNA form, the CDR3 reads TGCGCCAGCAGTGATCTGGCTAGCGGGAGCTCCTACAATGAGCAGTTCTTC.

This sequence joins TRBV11-3 and TRBJ2-3, with D possibly TRBD2 on 5 matching bases. CDR3 length equals 14 residues. V was cut by 2 bases and J by 1 base, with 7 bases left in between. CDR1 is SGHNT and CDR2 is YENEEA in the germline V gene. The CDR3 loop is CASSLRGRTDTQYF. The CDR3 DNA reads as TGTGCCAGCAGCTTACGAGGGCGCACAGATACGCAGTATTTT.

The rearrangement links TRBV5-1 to TRBJ1-1, with 12 nucleotides matching TRBD1. CDR1 SGHRS and CDR2 YFSETQ come from the germline V gene. The CDR3 consists of 16 residues. V shed 4 bases, J shed 5 bases, and the junction held 9 bases outside the gene matches. CDR3 bases: TGCGCCAGCAGCGGCCGGGACAGGGGGCTTTATACTGAAGCTTTCTTT. Protein sequence: CASSGRDRGLYTEAFF.

The chain combines TRBV7-9 with TRBJ1-6; possibly TRBD1 for D (6 bases). V lost 6 bases to trimming and J lost 6 bases, with 12 bases between them. CDR1 and CDR2 (germline): SEHNR, FQNEAQ (reference sequence). The CDR3 is 14 amino acids. The CDR3 loop is CASSLDRSNSPLHF. CDR3 nucleotides: TGTGCCAGCAGTCTCGACAGGAGTAATTCACCCCTCCACTTT.

This clone was seen only a few times. The chain recombines TRBV2 with TRBJ2-7, with D unclear. The germline V gene has CDR1 SNHLY and CDR2 FYNNEI. The CDR3 extends over 15 amino acids. V lost 1 base and J lost 4, with 14 bases in between. In DNA form, the CDR3 reads TGTGCCAGCAGTGAAGAGCGCTTTAATAGTTACGAGCAGTACTTC. Protein: CASSEERFNSYEQYF.

This clone appeared a single time. The gene calls are TRBV6-6 and TRBJ1-5; D is uncertain. This CDR3 spans 13 amino acids. Germline V CDR1 and CDR2: MNHNY, SVGAGI (reference sequence). V was pared by 2 bases and J by 3 bases, with 5 bases between. In DNA, the CDR3 is TGTGCCAGCAGTTACCCTCTCAATCAGCCCCAGCATTTT. Its protein is CASSYPLNQPQHF.

V is TRBV7-2 and J is TRBJ2-5, with a possible D match to TRBD2 (6 bases). Trimming cost V 5 bases and J 4 bases, with 17 bases left between them. This CDR3 contains 15 residues. The germline CDR1 and CDR2 sequences are SGHTA and FQGNSA. The CDR3 region is CASSRGRVSAETQYF. CDR3 DNA: TGTGCCAGCAGCCGGGGGAGAGTCTCAGCAGAGACCCAGTACTTC. Complete variable domain (other parts from reference TRBV7-2 and TRBJ2-5): GAGVSQSPSNKVTEKGKDVELRCDPISGHTALYWYRQSLGQGLEFLIYFQGNSAPDKSGLPSDRFSAERTGGSVSTLTIQRTQQEDSAVYLCASSRGRVSAETQYFGPGTRLLVL.

This CDR3 reads CASGARGQGGEQFF. The CDR3 coding sequence is TGTGCCAGTGGCGCAAGGGGGCAGGGCGGTGAGCAGTTCTTC. The chain is built from TRBV19 and TRBJ2-1, with TRBD1 matching over 7 bases. The CDR3 contains 14 residues. With V trimmed by 8 bases and J by 9 bases, 13 bases remained unmatched. CDR1 is LNHDA and CDR2 is SQIVND in the germline V gene (reference sequence).

V gene TRBV4-2 combines with J gene TRBJ2-3, with 7 positions matching TRBD1. V lost 4 bases, J lost 5 bases, and 9 bases stayed unmatched. Germline-derived CDR1 and CDR2 are LGHNA and YNFKEQ. The CDR3 sequence is 15 residues long. In nucleotides, the CDR3 is TGTGCCAGCAGCCCCACCGAGAGGGGGCAAGATACGCAGTATTTT. Its protein is CASSPTERGQDTQYF.

This chain links TRBV9 with TRBJ1-2, with D tentatively TRBD1 (5 bases). CDR1 and CDR2 from the germline V gene are SGDLS and YYNGEE. V dropped 0 bases and J dropped 8 bases, with 8 bases sitting between them. CDR3 length: 12 residues. The CDR3 reads CASSVAKGGYTF. As DNA, the CDR3 is TGTGCCAGCAGCGTAGCAAAGGGGGGCTACACCTTC.

The rearrangement links TRBV5-6 to TRBJ2-7; 7 bases map to TRBD1. The CDR3 contains 15 residues. V gave up 5 bases and J gave up 0 bases; unmatched junction bases: 8. Germline V gene sequence: CDR1 SGHDT, CDR2 YYEEEE. This CDR3 reads CASRPGQQLSYEQYF. The CDR3 bases are TGTGCCAGCAGACCGGGACAGCAACTCTCCTACGAGCAGTACTTC.